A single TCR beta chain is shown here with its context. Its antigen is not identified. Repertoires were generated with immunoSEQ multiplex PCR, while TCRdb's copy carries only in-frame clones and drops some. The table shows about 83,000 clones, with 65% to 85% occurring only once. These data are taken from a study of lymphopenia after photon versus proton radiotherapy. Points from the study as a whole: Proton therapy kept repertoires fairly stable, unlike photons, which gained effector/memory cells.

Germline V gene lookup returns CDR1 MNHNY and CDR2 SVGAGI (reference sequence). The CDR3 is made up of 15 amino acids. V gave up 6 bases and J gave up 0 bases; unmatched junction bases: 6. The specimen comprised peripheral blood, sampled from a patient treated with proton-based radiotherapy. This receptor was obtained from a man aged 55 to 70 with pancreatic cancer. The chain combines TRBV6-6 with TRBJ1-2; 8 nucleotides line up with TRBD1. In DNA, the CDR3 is TGTGCCAGCAGGCCTTCGGACAGGGCTAACTATGGCTACACCTTC. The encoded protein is CASRPSDRANYGYTF.